This TCR beta chain was found in a study of vaccination effects on CD4 cells after COVID-19 (dated by TCRdb to between 2021 and 2024). Study-level background: In the ViraFEST assay, PBMC were stimulated with viral peptide pools, and TCR sequencing was then used to find antigen-specific CD4+ T cell clonotypes based on their expansion. Post-vaccine samples across the study were collected a median of 72 days after the second dose, with a range of 14 to 241. Each well held under 2.5 million PBMC cultured in IMDM containing approximately 5.2% human AB serum, roughly 9.6 IU/ml IL-2 and gentamicin, along with around 9.4 ug/ml peptides. SARS-CoV-2 spike-specific CD4+ TCR repertoires were compared before and after mRNA vaccination in COVID-19 convalescent patients and in infection-naive vaccine recipients. A total of some eleven COVID-19 convalescent patients and a few SARS-CoV-2-naive healthy vaccine recipients were included in the full study. In the study, cultures from other donors were sequenced using the Oncomine TCR Beta short-read assay on an Illumina iSeq 100. Here is what the overall study found, with its caveats: The study was limited by a small number of convalescent patients, and early post-infection timepoints were lacking. Among healthy vaccine recipients, nearly all vaccine-induced clones were SARS-CoV-2 mono-reactive, and only 1 of 255 was cross-reactive with common cold coronaviruses. Marked clonal contraction was observed in both infection-induced and vaccine-induced clones at late post-vaccination timepoints, consistent with waning T cell responses.

To prepare the library, the immunoSEQ multiplex PCR assay was applied. DNA from the CD4+ T cells that had been cultured and isolated underwent TCR beta CDR3 sequencing. On the study's bioinformatics: Non-productive TCR sequences were removed and reads were trimmed to the CDR3 region, keeping CDR3s of at least 7 amino acids. The MANAFEST web app was used to pick out antigen-specific clonotypes by comparing their expansion in peptide wells with that in reference cultures. To count as positive, a clone had to show expansion at FDR<0.05 compared with the reference and with all other wells, an odds ratio above 5, and a frequency above 0.1% in two replicate wells. Cross-reactive clonotypes were defined as significantly expanded in SARS-CoV-2 spike wells and in at least one common cold coronavirus spike condition. Using the stringdist R package, CDR3 similarity was measured by Levenshtein distance, and unrooted trees were constructed with ape in R 3.6.1. As stored in TCRdb, this immuneACCESS dataset retains in-frame rearrangements with V and J assigned. A fraction of the clones does not appear; measured against another copy, unresolved V genes explain less than half of the discrepancy, and the remainder lacks a known reason. V and J calls and clone size follow that table, whereas D and trimming were derived from the DNA. The sample has 50,000 to 70,000 clones on record, less than 85% of them singletons. The top ten constitute 2% to 3% of the sample.

A note on this clone: The target of this receptor is not known. The sample holds no much larger clone one base away, and base qualities are not on file.

After less than 13 days of culture, CD4+ T cells were isolated with the EasySep CD4+ T cell isolation kit. Two doses of either the BNT162b2 or the mRNA-1273 mRNA SARS-CoV-2 vaccine were administered to participants. Healthy vaccine recipients had no prior SARS-CoV-2 infection, confirmed by negative nucleocapsid antibodies before and after vaccination. Half of the culture medium was replaced with fresh IL-2-containing medium on days 3 and 7. Each peptide stimulation condition was cultured in triplicate wells unless otherwise noted. PBMC were separated from whole blood using Ficoll-Paque Plus gradient centrifugation and were then either cryopreserved at -140C or used fresh. The QIAamp micro DNA kit was used to extract genomic DNA from the cultured CD4+ T cells. Taken from the germline V gene (reference sequence), the CDR1 and CDR2 loops are GTSNPN and SVGIG. The trim is 1 base for V and 7 bases for J, with a gap of 19 bases between the germline ends. From the cysteine up to the phenylalanine, the CDR3 has a length of 15 residues. Only the CDR3 part of the read is kept: 45 bases, read in frame from the first base.

The sequence links TRBV30 to TRBJ1-2; TRBD1 might be the D gene, on 5 matching bases. This sequence originates from a human donor who received a COVID-19 vaccine. The source material was CD4+ T cells from PBMCs cultured without peptide, sampled after COVID-19 vaccination. Here is the DNA: TGTGCCTGGAGTGGAACCACCAGGGACCCCCGTGGCTACACCTTC. It codes for CAWSGTTRDPRGYTF.